This entry concerns a single T cell receptor beta chain. This clonotype was counted between two and nine times. This receptor's antigen is unknown. It has no much larger one-base neighbor in the sample; base qualities were not kept. V and J are truncated by 2 bases and 3 bases respectively, leaving an intervening sequence of 11 bases. The CDR3 runs 14 residues from the cysteine to the phenylalanine. Only the CDR3 part of the read is kept: 42 bases, read in frame from the first base. CDR1 and CDR2, per the germline V gene, are MGHRA and YSYEKL. Donors were approximately 42 systemically healthy Caucasian individuals from Russia aged roughly 6 to 90 years. Each donor gave around 9 milliliters of peripheral blood, collected into EDTA-treated Vacutainer tubes. PBMCs were isolated by Ficoll-Paque density-gradient centrifugation, with at least 7 million obtained per sample. Total RNA was extracted from PBMCs with Trizol reagent, with at least 5.5 micrograms obtained per sample. For every donor, flow cytometry on a PBMC aliquot measured the percentage of naive CD45RAhigh/CD27high T cells.

The library relied on 5' RACE. TCRdb names Illumina HiSeq 2500 as the instrument used. A second PCR of 7 to 11 cycles was performed with a sample-barcoded 5' primer and a J-beta primer mix. Each TCR beta cDNA molecule received a unique molecular identifier from a template-switch 5' adaptor carrying 12 random nucleotides. Each sample yielded at least 3 million CDR3-containing paired-end reads. First-strand cDNA was synthesized from all RNA with the Mint cDNA synthesis kit, primed by a TRBC-specific oligonucleotide. Following uracil-DNA glycosylase treatment, all cDNA underwent a first 18-cycle PCR with the universal primers M1SS and BC2_uni_R. Regarding the original processing steps: For normalization, 1 million high-quality reads, each with a distinct molecular identifier, were randomly selected from each sample. Instead of being binned into consensus sequences, reads with shared molecular identifiers were discarded. CDR3 identification, clonotype clustering and error correction used MiTCR with a Q25 quality threshold and the strictest error-elimination algorithm. Lower-bound total TCR beta diversity was estimated with a nonparametric unseen species model using Euler transformation. TCRdb reanalyzed the raw reads on its own, using fastp at Q25 for trimming and MiXCR for clone calling, and kept in-frame beta chains. Rows matching on CDR3 protein sequence are summarized as one entry with the most common DNA and genes. TCRdb, rather than the study authors, made the V and J calls. This sample has roughly 1,800,000 distinct CDR3 sequences in its table, and around 50% of those were observed once. Around 2.1% of the sample is in the top ten clones.

The data belong to a study of blood T cells in healthy people across ages (dated by TCRdb to the mid-2010s). Background on the whole study: In model experiments, roughly one uniquely barcoded TCR beta cDNA molecule per two T cells was captured by template switching. To track age-related changes in TCR beta repertoire diversity, the study relied on deep sequencing normalized with unique cDNA molecular identifiers. The donors were split into four age groups: young (average about 16 years), middle-aged (over 35), aged (more than 60) and long-lived (approximately 80). Donors of different ages were randomly distributed across sequencing lanes to avoid experimental bias. Two additional independent replicas of 1 million unique cDNA reads from the same blood draw were analyzed for two donors (one aged 18 to 29 and one aged 80 or older).

Study-wide findings and limitations: Compared with the aged group, the long-lived group had more naive CD4+ T cells, fewer expanded clones and increased TCR diversity, suggesting age selection. Since profiling was done on bulk unsorted PBMCs, naive and antigen-experienced compartments could not be conclusively compared. Donor CMV infection status was unknown, potentially confounding age-related changes in expanded clonotypes. The percentage of naive T cells measured by flow cytometry correlated strongly with observed TCR beta diversity. As age increased, observed TCR beta diversity per million T cells dropped in a roughly linear way, and a significant reduction was already evident by age about 40. Total diversity estimates from one million sequenced T cells were considered lower bounds and underestimates.

Sequenced material: blood. The sequence is built from TRBV4-1 and TRBJ2-7; the D gene cannot be resolved reliably. This clonotype was obtained from a woman aged 40 to 50 in good health. Read as DNA, the sequence is TGCGCCAGCAGCCAATCGGTTGGTTTCTACGAGCAGTACTTC. Translated, it gives CASSQSVGFYEQYF.